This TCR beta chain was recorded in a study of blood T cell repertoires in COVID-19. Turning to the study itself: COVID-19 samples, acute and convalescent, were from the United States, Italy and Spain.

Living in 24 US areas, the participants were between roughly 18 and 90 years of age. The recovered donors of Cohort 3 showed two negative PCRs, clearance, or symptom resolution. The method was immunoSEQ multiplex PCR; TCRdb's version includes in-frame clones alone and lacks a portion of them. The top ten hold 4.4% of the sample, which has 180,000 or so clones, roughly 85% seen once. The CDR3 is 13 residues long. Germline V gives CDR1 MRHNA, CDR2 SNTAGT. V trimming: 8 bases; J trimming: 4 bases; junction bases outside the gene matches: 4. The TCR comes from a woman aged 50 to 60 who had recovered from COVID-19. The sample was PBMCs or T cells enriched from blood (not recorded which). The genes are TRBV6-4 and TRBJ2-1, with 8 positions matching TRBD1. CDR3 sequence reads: CASQDREYNEQFF. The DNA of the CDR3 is TGTGCCAGCCAGGACAGGGAATACAATGAGCAGTTCTTC.